At least ten counts were recorded for the clone carrying this TCR beta chain. Its antigen is unknown. These data belong to a study of neurological immune-mediated disorders. The controls, all healthy individuals, were blood bank volunteers in Maryland, USA. With 10-nucleotide random UMIs, 5'RACE was used to make the cDNA. TCRdb redid the calling of the 5' RACE reads with MiXCR, one entry per CDR3 protein. The sample lists under 90,000 distinct CDR3 sequences, under 10% occurring once. Overall study results and limits: HTLV-1-associated myelopathy displayed the greatest TCR clonal expansion, and multiple sclerosis exhibited the smallest, lower than that of healthy controls. None of the CDR3 amino acid sequences found in expanded clones was shared across subjects. This suggests that the TCR-beta repertoires were private in all groups.

The germline V gene has CDR1 MDHEN and CDR2 SYDVKM. With V trimmed by 5 bases and J by 5 bases, 11 bases remained unmatched. The CDR3 covers 16 residues. The chain has TRBV28 and TRBJ2-5, with 10 nucleotides matching TRBD1. Specimen: PBMCs. This receptor was obtained from a middle-aged man in good health. CDR3 DNA: TGTGCCAGCAGTCCTGATCGGGACAGGGGCAGGGAGACCCAGTACTTC. Amino acids: CASSPDRDRGRETQYF.